What follows is one T cell receptor beta chain and its context. The antigen remains unidentified. TCRdb's copy holds only in-frame clones and misses some; the assay was immunoSEQ multiplex PCR. The top ten clones hold roughly 32% of a sample with about 1,600 clones, roughly 73% of them seen once. All trial patients relapsed after autologous stem cell transplantation. By magnetic negative selection, CD8+ T cells were isolated from the thawed PBMCs. The data were obtained in a study of PD-1 blockade in classical Hodgkin lymphoma. Study-wide findings and caveats: According to reports, newly diagnosed patients had lower baseline TCR diversity than healthy donors, and relapsed/refractory patients had lower baseline TCR diversity still.

The CDR3 loop spans 15 amino acids. Germline CDR1 SEHNR, CDR2 FQNEAQ (reference sequence). The receptor comes from a human donor with classical Hodgkin lymphoma. Sequencing was performed on CD8+ T cells from blood, taken at baseline. The rearrangement links TRBV7-9 to TRBJ2-5; TRBD1 matches 11 bases. The DNA matches TRBJ2-7 better at its end, which makes the J call doubtful. CDR3 region: CASTRGTGGSYEQYF. The DNA for the CDR3 is TGTGCCAGCACCAGGGGGACAGGGGGCTCCTACGAGCAGTACTTC.